A single TCR beta chain is shown here with its context. Its antigen is not known. The sample comes from a study of cytomegalovirus exposure and HLA in healthy donors. Overall study findings and caveats: Rarity held for most TCR sequences, but there were some public TCRs that occurred in many donors. In an earlier analysis, productive rearrangement rates for most beta V segments clustered near 87% or 30%.

The PCR ran on 60 Vbeta and 13 Jbeta primers. Only in-frame clones appear in the TCRdb table, and some are missing; sequencing was by immunoSEQ multiplex PCR. The sample holds over 100,000 clones, approximately 74% seen once. Per the germline V gene, CDR1 is LGHNA and CDR2 is YSLEER. The CDR3 is made up of 16 amino acids. V lost 3 bases and J lost 4; bases outside the gene matches: 8. The sequence came from a male donor in good health and CMV-seronegative. The chain uses TRBV4-3 and TRBJ1-4; TRBD1 matches 7 bases. The material sequenced was PBMCs. The CDR3 sequence: CASSHDLTGLNEKLFF. CDR3 nucleotides: TGCGCCAGCAGCCATGACTTGACAGGGCTTAATGAAAAACTGTTTTTT.